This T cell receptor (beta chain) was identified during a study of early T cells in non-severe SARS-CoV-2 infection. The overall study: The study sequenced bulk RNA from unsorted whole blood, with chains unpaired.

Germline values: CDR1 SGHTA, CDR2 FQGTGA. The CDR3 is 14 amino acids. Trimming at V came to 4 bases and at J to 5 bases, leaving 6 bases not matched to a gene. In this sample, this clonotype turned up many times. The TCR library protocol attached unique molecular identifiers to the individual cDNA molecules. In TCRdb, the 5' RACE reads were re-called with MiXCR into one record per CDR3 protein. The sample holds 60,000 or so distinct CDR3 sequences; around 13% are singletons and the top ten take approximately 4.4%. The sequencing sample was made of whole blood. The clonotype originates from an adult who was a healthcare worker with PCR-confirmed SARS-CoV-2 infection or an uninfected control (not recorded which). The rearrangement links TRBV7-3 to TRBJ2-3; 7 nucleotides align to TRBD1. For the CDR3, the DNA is TGTGCCAGCAGCTCAGGACAGGTACAAGATACGCAGTATTTT. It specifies CASSSGQVQDTQYF.